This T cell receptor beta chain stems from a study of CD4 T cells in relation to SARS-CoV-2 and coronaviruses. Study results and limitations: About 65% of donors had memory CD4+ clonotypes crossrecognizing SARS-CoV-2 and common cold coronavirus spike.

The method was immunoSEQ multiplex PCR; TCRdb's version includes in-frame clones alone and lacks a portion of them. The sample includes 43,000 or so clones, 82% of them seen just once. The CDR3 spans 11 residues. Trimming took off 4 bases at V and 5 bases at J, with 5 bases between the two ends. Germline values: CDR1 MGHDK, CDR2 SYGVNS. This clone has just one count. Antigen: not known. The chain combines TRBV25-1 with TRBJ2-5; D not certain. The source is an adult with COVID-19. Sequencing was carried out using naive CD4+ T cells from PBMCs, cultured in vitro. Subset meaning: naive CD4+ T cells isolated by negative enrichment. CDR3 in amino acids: CASSVYETQYF. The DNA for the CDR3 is TGTGCCAGCAGTGTATACGAGACCCAGTACTTC.